These 13 T cell receptor beta chains share one sample of origin, sequenced in a study of cytomegalovirus exposure and HLA in healthy donors. The PCR ran on 60 Vbeta and 13 Jbeta primers. Sequencing was performed with immunoSEQ multiplex PCR; in TCRdb, only in-frame clones are kept and a portion is missing. Here the sample spans fewer than 55,000 clones, 63% being singletons. The sample comprised PBMCs. These receptors originate from a man aged 60 to 69 in good health and CMV-seropositive.

This clone was observed once. The chain joins TRBV4-1 to TRBJ2-2; 12 bases line up with TRBD1. V shed 4 bases, J shed 6 bases, and the junction held 6 bases outside the gene matches. CDR3 length equals 16 residues. Germline V gives CDR1 MGHRA, CDR2 YSYEKL. The CDR3 protein is CASSLQGQGAAGELFF. DNA of the CDR3: TGCGCCAGCAGCCTCCAGGGACAGGGGGCTGCCGGGGAGCTGTTTTTT.

This rearrangement joins TRBV6-6 to TRBJ2-3; 10 bases match TRBD1. This CDR3 is built from 15 residues. The V segment lost 2 bases and the J segment 4 bases; nucleotides outside the gene matches: 3. The germline CDR1 and CDR2 sequences are MNHNY and SVGAGI (reference sequence). As DNA, the CDR3 is TGTGCCAGCAGTTACGGACAGGGGGGTTCAGATACGCAGTATTTT. Residues: CASSYGQGGSDTQYF.

CDR3 residues: CASSPRGGPREQPQHF. In DNA, the CDR3 is TGTGCCAGCTCACCACGGGGAGGCCCCCGGGAGCAGCCCCAGCATTTT. The J gene is TRBJ1-5, the V gene TRBV18; no reliable D call. V was clipped by 1 base and J by 7 bases, with 17 bases between them. The CDR3 contains 16 residues. The germline CDR1 and CDR2 sequences are KGHSH and LQKENI.

V is TRBV18 and J is TRBJ2-3, with 7 bases identical to TRBD1. Germline assignment: CDR1 KGHSH and CDR2 LQKENI. The V gene end was trimmed by 2 bases and the J gene end by 4 bases; junction bases not matched to a gene: 3. This CDR3 has 14 amino acids. The CDR3 here is CASSPKQGADTQYF. The CDR3 region has the DNA TGTGCCAGCTCACCAAAGCAGGGGGCAGATACGCAGTATTTT.

CDR3 sequence (DNA): TGTGCCAGCAGTGAAGGCAGGGTCTATGGCTACACCTTC. As protein: CASSEGRVYGYTF. This rearrangement joins TRBV2 to TRBJ1-2; D perhaps matches TRBD1 (5 bases). This CDR3 spans 13 amino acids. Germline V gene data show CDR1 as SNHLY and CDR2 as FYNNEI. V was pared by 1 base and J by 4 bases, with 7 bases between.

This chain links TRBV19 with TRBJ2-2; no definite D call. This CDR3 is 11 amino acids long. CDR1 and CDR2 from the germline V gene are LNHDA and SQIVND (reference sequence). Trimming cost V 10 bases and J 3 bases, with 6 bases left between them. The CDR3 spells CATTYTGELFF. The CDR3 DNA reads TGTGCCACCACATACACCGGGGAGCTGTTTTTT.

This clone occurred a few times. The V call is TRBV11-2, the J call TRBJ2-1, with D perhaps TRBD1 (5 bases). The CDR3 spans 15 residues. Germline V gives CDR1 SGHAT, CDR2 FQNNGV. V was shortened by 5 bases and J by 7 bases, with 18 bases between the two germline ends. CDR3 sequence: CASSRLGLPANEQFF. In DNA, the CDR3 is TGTGCCAGCAGCAGATTGGGGCTCCCCGCGAATGAGCAGTTCTTC. Full variable domain (outside the CDR3, taken from reference TRBV11-2 and TRBJ2-1): EAGVAQSPRYKIIEKRQSVAFWCNPISGHATLYWYQQILGQGPKLLIQFQNNGVVDDSQLPKDRFSAERLKGVDSTLKIQPAKLEDSAVYLCASSRLGLPANEQFFGPGTRLTVL.

This chain links TRBV19 with TRBJ2-2; 10 bases match TRBD1. Per the germline V gene, CDR1 is LNHDA and CDR2 is SQIVND (reference sequence). The CDR3 sequence is 20 residues long. V lost 7 bases, J lost 5 bases, and 22 bases stayed unmatched. Here the CDR3 reads CASTPARFSGTGVRTGELFF. CDR3 nucleotides: TGTGCCAGTACCCCCGCCCGGTTCTCCGGGACAGGGGTAAGGACCGGGGAGCTGTTTTTT.

This chain uses TRBV9 with TRBJ2-3, with 8 bases lining up with TRBD2. The CDR3 runs 15 residues. The V gene's germline CDR1 is SGDLS and CDR2 YYNGEE. The J segment lost 0 bases and the V segment lost 4 bases, leaving 4 bases of the junction unmatched. Written as DNA, the CDR3 is TGTGCCAGCAGCAAAAGCGGGAGAAGCACAGATACGCAGTATTTT. It specifies CASSKSGRSTDTQYF.

This clone was detected once. This chain links TRBV30 with TRBJ1-6, with TRBD1 identical over 10 bases. This CDR3 has 13 amino acids. Germline V gene sequence: CDR1 GTSNPN, CDR2 SVGIG (reference sequence). Trimming removed 3 bases from V and 9 bases from J; junction bases left unmatched: 2. The CDR3 DNA is TGTGCCTGGAGGTGGACAGGGGGTTCACCCCTCCACTTT. It is translated as CAWRWTGGSPLHF.

The V and J genes are TRBV6-5 and TRBJ2-7, with TRBD1 matching 9 bases. The V gene's germline CDR1 is MNHEY and CDR2 SVGAGI. V gave up 6 bases and J gave up 4 bases; unmatched junction bases: 10. The CDR3 length is 15 residues. The CDR3: CASSPQGALGYEQYF. The DNA for the CDR3 is TGTGCCAGCAGCCCACAGGGGGCACTGGGATACGAGCAGTACTTC.

The chain couples TRBV28 to TRBJ2-2; 7 nucleotides align to TRBD2. With V trimmed by 6 bases and J by 4 bases, 14 bases remained unmatched. This CDR3 region has 17 residues. Looked up from germline, CDR1 is MDHEN and CDR2 is SYDVKM. In DNA, the CDR3 is TGTGCCAGCAGCCCAGAACGGGGGGTTCGTGGCACCGGGGAGCTGTTTTTT. Translating it yields CASSPERGVRGTGELFF.

This CDR3 reads CASSQVRMAGSYEQYF. CDR3 in DNA: TGTGCCAGCAGCCAAGTTAGGATGGCAGGAAGCTACGAGCAGTACTTC. J is TRBJ2-7 and V is TRBV14, with D uncertain. Deletions cut 1 base from V and 3 bases from J, with 16 bases between. CDR1 SGHDN and CDR2 FVKESK come from the germline V gene. This CDR3 region has 16 residues.